This T cell receptor (beta chain) stems from a study of blood T cell repertoires in COVID-19. This clone was recorded only once. The germline gives CDR1 SGHDT, CDR2 YYEEEE. V shed 0 bases and J 2 bases; nucleotides not matched to a gene: 7. The CDR3 covers 17 residues. Measured with immunoSEQ multiplex PCR; TCRdb has only the in-frame clones, and not every one. The data hold tens of thousands of clones, with roughly four fifths observed a single time. The material sequenced was peripheral blood. This TCR came from a human donor with acute or convalescent COVID-19. The donor label of this sample is uncertain. V usage is TRBV5-6 and J usage is TRBJ1-2, with TRBD1 matching over 10 bases. This CDR3 reads CASSLVGTGAQNYGYTF. CDR3 DNA: TGTGCCAGCAGCTTGGTTGGGACAGGGGCGCAGAACTATGGCTACACCTTC.